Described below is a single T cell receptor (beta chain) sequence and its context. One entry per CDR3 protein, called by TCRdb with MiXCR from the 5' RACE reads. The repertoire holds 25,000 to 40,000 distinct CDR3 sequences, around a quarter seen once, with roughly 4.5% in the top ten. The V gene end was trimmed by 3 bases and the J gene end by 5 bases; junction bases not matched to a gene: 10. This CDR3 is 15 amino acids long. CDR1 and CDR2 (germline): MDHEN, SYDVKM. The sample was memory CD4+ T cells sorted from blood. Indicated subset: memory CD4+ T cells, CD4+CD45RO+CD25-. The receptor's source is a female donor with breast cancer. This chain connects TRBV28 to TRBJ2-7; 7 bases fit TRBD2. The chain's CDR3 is CASSFLAEVGDEQYF. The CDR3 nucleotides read TGTGCCAGCAGTTTCCTAGCGGAGGTCGGCGACGAGCAGTACTTC.